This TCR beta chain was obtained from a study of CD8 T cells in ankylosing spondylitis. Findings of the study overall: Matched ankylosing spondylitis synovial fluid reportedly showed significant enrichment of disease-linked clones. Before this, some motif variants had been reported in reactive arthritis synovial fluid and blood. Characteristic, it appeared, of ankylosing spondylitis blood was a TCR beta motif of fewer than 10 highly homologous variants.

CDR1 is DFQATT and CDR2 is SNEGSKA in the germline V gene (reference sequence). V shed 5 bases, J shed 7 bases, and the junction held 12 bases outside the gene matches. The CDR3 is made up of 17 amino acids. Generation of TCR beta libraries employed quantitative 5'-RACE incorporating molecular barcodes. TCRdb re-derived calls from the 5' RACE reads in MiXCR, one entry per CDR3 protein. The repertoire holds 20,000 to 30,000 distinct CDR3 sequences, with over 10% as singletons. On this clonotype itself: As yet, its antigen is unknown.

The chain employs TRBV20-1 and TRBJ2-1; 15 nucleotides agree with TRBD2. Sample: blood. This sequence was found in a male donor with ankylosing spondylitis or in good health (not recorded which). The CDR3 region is CSASGLAGGLRGNEQFF. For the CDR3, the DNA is TGCAGTGCTTCCGGACTAGCGGGAGGGTTGAGGGGAAATGAGCAGTTCTTC.